This T cell receptor (beta chain) was sequenced during a study of blood T cell repertoires in COVID-19. Study as a whole: Whether acute or convalescent, the COVID-19 samples came from the United States, Italy and Spain. T cells, B-cell-depleted T cells, or PBMCs provided the cDNA or gDNA that served as material.

Trimming cost V 4 bases and J 10 bases, with 11 bases left between them. In germline, CDR1 is MNHEY, CDR2 SVGAGI. The CDR3 contains 12 residues. Sequencing was performed with immunoSEQ multiplex PCR; in TCRdb, only in-frame clones are kept and a portion is missing. The sample yields 200,000 to 250,000 clones, 75% to 85% seen once. The chain uses TRBV6-5 and TRBJ2-1; tentatively, D is TRBD2 (7 bases). The sample comprised peripheral blood. The clonotype was recovered from a human donor in a cohort sampled during active COVID-19. The CDR3 DNA is TGTGCCAGCAGTTTCAGGGGAGGGGAGCAGTTCTTC. Protein sequence: CASSFRGGEQFF.